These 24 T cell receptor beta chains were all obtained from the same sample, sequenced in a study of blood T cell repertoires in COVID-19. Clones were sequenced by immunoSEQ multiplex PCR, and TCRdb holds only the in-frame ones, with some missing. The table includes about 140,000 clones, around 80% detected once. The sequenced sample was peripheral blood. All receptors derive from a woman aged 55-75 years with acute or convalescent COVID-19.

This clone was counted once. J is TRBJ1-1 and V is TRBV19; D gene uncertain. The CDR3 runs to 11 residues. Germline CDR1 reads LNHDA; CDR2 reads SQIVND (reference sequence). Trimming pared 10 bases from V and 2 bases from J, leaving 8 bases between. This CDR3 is CATETNTEAFF. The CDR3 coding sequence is TGTGCCACCGAAACAAACACTGAAGCTTTCTTT.

CDR3 sequence reads: CASRVGKPEAYNEQFF. CDR3 DNA: TGTGCCAGCAGGGTGGGAAAACCGGAGGCCTACAATGAGCAGTTCTTC. The chain links TRBV2 to TRBJ2-1; TRBD2 is a possible D gene (5 bases). Germline CDR1 reads SNHLY; CDR2 reads FYNNEI. The CDR3 length is 16 residues. The V end was cut by 6 bases, the J end by 2 bases, with 17 bases between.

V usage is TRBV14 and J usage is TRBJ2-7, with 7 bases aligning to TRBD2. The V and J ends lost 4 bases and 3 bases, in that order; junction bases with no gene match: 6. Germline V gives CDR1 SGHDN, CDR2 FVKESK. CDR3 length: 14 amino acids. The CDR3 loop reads CASSPSGLDYEQYF. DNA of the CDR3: TGTGCCAGCAGCCCATCTGGACTAGACTACGAGCAGTACTTC.

The CDR3 protein is CATSDRTSGLSYNEQFF. Here the CDR3 DNA reads TGTGCCACCAGTGATCGTACGAGCGGACTCTCCTACAATGAGCAGTTCTTC. This chain connects TRBV24-1 to TRBJ2-1, with D perhaps matching TRBD2 (5 bases). V lost 3 bases to trimming and J lost 0 bases, with 14 bases between them. Per germline, CDR1 KGHDR and CDR2 SFDVKD. This CDR3 has 17 amino acids.

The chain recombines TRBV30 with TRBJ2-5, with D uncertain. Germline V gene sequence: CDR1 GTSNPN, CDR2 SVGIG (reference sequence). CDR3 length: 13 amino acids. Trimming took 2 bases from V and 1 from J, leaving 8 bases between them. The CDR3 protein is CAWSLDSQETQYF. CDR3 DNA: TGTGCCTGGAGTCTAGACTCCCAAGAGACCCAGTACTTC.

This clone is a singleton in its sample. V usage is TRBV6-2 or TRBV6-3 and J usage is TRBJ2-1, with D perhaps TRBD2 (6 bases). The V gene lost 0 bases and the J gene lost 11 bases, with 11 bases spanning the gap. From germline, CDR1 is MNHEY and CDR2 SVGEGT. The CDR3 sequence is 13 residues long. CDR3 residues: CASSYSGLTKQFF. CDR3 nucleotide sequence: TGTGCCAGCAGTTACTCGGGACTCACCAAGCAGTTCTTC.

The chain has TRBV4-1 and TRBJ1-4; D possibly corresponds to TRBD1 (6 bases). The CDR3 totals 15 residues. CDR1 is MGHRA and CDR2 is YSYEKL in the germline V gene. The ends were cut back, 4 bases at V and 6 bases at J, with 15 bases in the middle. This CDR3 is CASSRPQGRYEKLFF. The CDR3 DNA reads TGCGCCAGCAGCCGACCACAGGGCAGGTATGAAAAACTGTTTTTT.

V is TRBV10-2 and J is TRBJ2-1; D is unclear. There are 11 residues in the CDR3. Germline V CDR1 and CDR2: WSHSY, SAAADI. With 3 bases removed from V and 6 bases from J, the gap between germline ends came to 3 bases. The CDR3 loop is CASSDVNEQFF. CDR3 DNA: TGCGCCAGCAGTGACGTCAATGAGCAGTTCTTC.

The chain's CDR3 is CASSPRGQETQYF. The CDR3 bases are TGTGCCAGCAGCCCAAGGGGCCAAGAGACCCAGTACTTC. V gene TRBV7-9 combines with J gene TRBJ2-5; D is perhaps TRBD1 (5 bases). V lost 5 bases, J lost 1 base, and 8 bases lay in between. Germline values: CDR1 SEHNR, CDR2 FQNEAQ (reference sequence). The CDR3 extends over 13 amino acids.

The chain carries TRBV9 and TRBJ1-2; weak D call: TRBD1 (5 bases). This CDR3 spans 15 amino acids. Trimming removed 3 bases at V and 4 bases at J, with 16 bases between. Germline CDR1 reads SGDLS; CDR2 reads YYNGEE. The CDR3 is CASSGDAGDFYGYTF. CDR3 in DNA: TGTGCCAGCAGCGGTGATGCGGGGGACTTCTATGGCTACACCTTC. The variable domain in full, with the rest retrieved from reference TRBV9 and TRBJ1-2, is DSGVTQTPKHLITATGQRVTLRCSPRSGDLSVYWYQQSLDQGLQFLIQYYNGEERAKGNILERFSAQQFPDLHSELNLSSLELGDSALYFCASSGDAGDFYGYTFGSGTRLTVV.

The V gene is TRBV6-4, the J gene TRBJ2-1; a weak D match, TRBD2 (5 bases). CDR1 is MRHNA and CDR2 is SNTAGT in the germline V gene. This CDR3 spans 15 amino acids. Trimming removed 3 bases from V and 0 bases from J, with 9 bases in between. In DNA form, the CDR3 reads TGTGCCAGCAGTGATTATGCGGGCTCCTACAATGAGCAGTTCTTC. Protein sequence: CASSDYAGSYNEQFF.

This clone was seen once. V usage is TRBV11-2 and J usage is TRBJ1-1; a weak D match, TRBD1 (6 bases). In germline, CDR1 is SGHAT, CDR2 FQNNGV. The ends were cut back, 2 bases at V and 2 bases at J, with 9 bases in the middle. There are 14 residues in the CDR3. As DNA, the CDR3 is TGTGCCAGCAGCTTAAACAGGGTAAACACTGAAGCTTTCTTT. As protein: CASSLNRVNTEAFF.

The CDR3 DNA reads as TGTGCCAGCAGCGCGATGACTAGCGGGTGGCCCTACAATGAGCAGTTCTTC. This encodes CASSAMTSGWPYNEQFF. The chain combines TRBV11-2 with TRBJ2-1, with 10 bases identical to TRBD2. The germline V gene has CDR1 SGHAT and CDR2 FQNNGV. The V and J ends lost 5 bases and 2 bases, in that order; junction bases with no gene match: 9. The CDR3 is 17 residues long. The full variable domain, with the rest looked up from reference TRBV11-2 and TRBJ2-1, is EAGVAQSPRYKIIEKRQSVAFWCNPISGHATLYWYQQILGQGPKLLIQFQNNGVVDDSQLPKDRFSAERLKGVDSTLKIQPAKLEDSAVYLCASSAMTSGWPYNEQFFGPGTRLTVL.

Here the CDR3 reads CASSPPHTRDEQYF. In nucleotides, the CDR3 is TGTGCCAGCAGCCCCCCTCATACTAGGGACGAGCAGTACTTC. The chain has TRBV7-9 and TRBJ2-7; tentative D call: TRBD2 (5 bases). Germline V gene data show CDR1 as SEHNR and CDR2 as FQNEAQ (reference sequence). V was cut by 5 bases and J by 5 bases, with 16 bases left in between. This CDR3 is built from 14 residues.

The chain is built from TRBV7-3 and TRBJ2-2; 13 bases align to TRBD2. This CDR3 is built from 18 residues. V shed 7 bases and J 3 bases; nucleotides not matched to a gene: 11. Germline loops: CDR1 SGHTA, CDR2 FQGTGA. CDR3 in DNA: TGTGCCAGCACCCCGAGGACTAGCGGGAGTTTTGACACCGGGGAGCTGTTTTTT. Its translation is CASTPRTSGSFDTGELFF.

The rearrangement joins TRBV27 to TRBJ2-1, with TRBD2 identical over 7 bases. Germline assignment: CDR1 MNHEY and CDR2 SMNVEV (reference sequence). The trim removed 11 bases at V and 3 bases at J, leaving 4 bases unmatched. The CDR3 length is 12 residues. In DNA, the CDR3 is TGTGCCGTCCGGGACTACTACAATGAGCAGTTCTTC. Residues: CAVRDYYNEQFF.

The CDR3 loop reads CSASYQLRRQREQFF. The CDR3 DNA reads TGCAGTGCTAGTTACCAACTAAGGAGACAGAGAGAGCAGTTCTTC. J is TRBJ2-1 and V is TRBV20-1, with D maybe TRBD1 (5 bases). The CDR3 consists of 15 residues. CDR1 and CDR2 (germline): DFQATT, SNEGSKA (reference sequence). Trimming cost V 3 bases and J 10 bases, with 22 bases left between them.

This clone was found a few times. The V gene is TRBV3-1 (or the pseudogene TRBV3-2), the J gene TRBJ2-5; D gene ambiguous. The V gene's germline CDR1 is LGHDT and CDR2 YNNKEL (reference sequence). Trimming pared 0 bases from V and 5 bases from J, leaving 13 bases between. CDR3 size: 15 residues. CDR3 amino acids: CASSQDARGGETQYF. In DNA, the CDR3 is TGTGCCAGCAGCCAAGATGCTAGAGGTGGGGAGACCCAGTACTTC.

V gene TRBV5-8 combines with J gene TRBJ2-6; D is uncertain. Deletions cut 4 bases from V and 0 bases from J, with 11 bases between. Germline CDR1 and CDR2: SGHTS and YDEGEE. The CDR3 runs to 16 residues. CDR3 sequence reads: CASSHSSISGANVLTF. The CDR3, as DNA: TGTGCCAGCAGCCACAGTTCTATCTCTGGGGCCAACGTCCTGACTTTC.

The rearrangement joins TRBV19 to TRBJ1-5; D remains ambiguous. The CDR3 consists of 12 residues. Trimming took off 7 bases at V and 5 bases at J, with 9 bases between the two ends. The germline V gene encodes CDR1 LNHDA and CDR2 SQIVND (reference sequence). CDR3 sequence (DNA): TGTGCCAGTACCACGGGATATCAGCCCCAGCATTTT. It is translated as CASTTGYQPQHF.

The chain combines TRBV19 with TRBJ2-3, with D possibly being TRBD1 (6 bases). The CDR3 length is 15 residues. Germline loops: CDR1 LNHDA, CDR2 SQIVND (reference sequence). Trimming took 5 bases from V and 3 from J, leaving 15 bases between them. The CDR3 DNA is TGTGCCAGTAGTTTGTTTGGGACACCTACAGATACGCAGTATTTT. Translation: CASSLFGTPTDTQYF.

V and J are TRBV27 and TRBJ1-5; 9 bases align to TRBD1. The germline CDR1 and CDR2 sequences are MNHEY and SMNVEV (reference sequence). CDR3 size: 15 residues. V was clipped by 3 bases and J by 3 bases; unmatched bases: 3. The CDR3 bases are TGTGCCAGCAGTTTGACAGGGGGTTTCAATCAGCCCCAGCATTTT. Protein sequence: CASSLTGGFNQPQHF.

CDR3 nucleotide sequence: TGTGCCAGCAGCTTCCCGGGATCCCTCGGGGAGCTGTTTTTT. This sequence encodes CASSFPGSLGELFF. The V and J genes are TRBV7-2 and TRBJ2-2; perhaps TRBD2 as D (5 bases). CDR1 SGHTA and CDR2 FQGNSA come from the germline V gene. Trimming stripped 3 bases from V and 7 bases from J, with 12 bases between. The CDR3 sequence is 14 residues long.

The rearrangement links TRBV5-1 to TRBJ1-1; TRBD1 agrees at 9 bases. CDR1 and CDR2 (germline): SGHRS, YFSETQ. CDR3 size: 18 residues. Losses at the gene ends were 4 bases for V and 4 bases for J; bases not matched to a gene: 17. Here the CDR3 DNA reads TGCGCCAGCAGCCCAGATCGTGGAACAGGGGGCCCGAGCACTGAAGCTTTCTTT. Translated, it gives CASSPDRGTGGPSTEAFF.